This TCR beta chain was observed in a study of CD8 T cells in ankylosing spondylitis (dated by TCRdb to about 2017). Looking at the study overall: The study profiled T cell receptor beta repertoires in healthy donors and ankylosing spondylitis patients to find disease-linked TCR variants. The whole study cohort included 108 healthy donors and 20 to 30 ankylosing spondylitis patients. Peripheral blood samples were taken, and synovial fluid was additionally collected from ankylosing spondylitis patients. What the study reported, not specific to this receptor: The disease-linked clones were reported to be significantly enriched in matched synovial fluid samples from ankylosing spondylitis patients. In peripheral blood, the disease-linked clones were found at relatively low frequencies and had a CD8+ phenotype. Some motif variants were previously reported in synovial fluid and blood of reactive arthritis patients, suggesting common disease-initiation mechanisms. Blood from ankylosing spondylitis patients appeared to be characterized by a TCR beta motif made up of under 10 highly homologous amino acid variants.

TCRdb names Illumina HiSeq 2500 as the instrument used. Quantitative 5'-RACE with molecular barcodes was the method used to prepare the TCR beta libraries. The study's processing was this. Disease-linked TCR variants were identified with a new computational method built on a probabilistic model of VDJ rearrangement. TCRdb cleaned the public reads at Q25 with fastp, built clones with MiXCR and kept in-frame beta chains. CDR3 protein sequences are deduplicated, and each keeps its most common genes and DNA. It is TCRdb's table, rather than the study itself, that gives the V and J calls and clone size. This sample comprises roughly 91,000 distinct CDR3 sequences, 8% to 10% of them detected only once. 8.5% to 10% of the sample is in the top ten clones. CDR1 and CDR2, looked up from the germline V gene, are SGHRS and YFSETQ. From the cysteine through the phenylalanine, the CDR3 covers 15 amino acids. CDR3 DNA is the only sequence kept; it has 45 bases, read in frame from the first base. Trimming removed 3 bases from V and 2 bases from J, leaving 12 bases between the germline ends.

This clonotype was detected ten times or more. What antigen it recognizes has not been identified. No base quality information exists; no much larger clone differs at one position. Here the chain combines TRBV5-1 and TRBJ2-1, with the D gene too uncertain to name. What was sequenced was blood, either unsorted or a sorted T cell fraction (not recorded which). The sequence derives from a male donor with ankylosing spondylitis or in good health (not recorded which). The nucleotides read TGCGCCAGCAGCTCATCGACCCCAGCCTACAATGAGCAGTTCTTC. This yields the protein CASSSSTPAYNEQFF.